This is a list of T cell receptor beta chains from one sample in a study of T cell responses to AZD1222 COVID-19 vaccine. Method: immunoSEQ multiplex PCR; TCRdb's copy keeps in-frame clones and lacks some. The sample holds under 150,000 clones, approximately 88% seen once. The material sequenced was peripheral blood, taken 28 days after the second AZD1222 dose. The receptors were gathered from an adult who received the AZD1222 COVID-19 vaccine. Each CDR3 is given without its conserved first and last residue. Each record gives: V gene, J gene, CDR3 protein.

v_gene: TRBV24-1; j_gene: TRBJ1-5; CDR3aa: ATSDYRGKVNQPQH
v_gene: TRBV4-3; j_gene: TRBJ1-4; CDR3aa: ASSKQGSSTNEKLF
v_gene: TRBV18; j_gene: TRBJ1-1; CDR3aa: ASSPGQGVWANTEAF
v_gene: TRBV3-1/TRBV3-2; j_gene: TRBJ2-7; CDR3aa: ASSLRGSWPGEQY
v_gene: TRBV6-6; j_gene: TRBJ1-1; CDR3aa: ASSDTLRTTEAF
v_gene: TRBV7-2; j_gene: TRBJ2-3; CDR3aa: ASSFGRGGFTDTQY
v_gene: TRBV6-1; j_gene: TRBJ1-6; CDR3aa: ASSENRGSANSPLH
v_gene: TRBV9; j_gene: TRBJ1-3; CDR3aa: ASSLREATAGNTIY
v_gene: TRBV3-1/TRBV3-2; j_gene: TRBJ1-2; CDR3aa: ASSQSASGYT
v_gene: TRBV27; j_gene: TRBJ1-3; CDR3aa: ASSRSGGGLSGNTIY
v_gene: TRBV28; j_gene: TRBJ1-5; CDR3aa: ASSPRGGRLLNQPQH
v_gene: TRBV10-3; j_gene: TRBJ2-7; CDR3aa: ASTRRGDHEQY
v_gene: TRBV14; j_gene: TRBJ2-6; CDR3aa: ASKGNASGANVLT
v_gene: TRBV20-1; j_gene: TRBJ2-3; CDR3aa: SASDPGGSDTQY
v_gene: TRBV3-1/TRBV3-2; j_gene: TRBJ2-3; CDR3aa: ASSPRESTDTQY
v_gene: TRBV6-5; j_gene: TRBJ1-1; CDR3aa: ASSRGGGTFEAF
v_gene: TRBV15; j_gene: TRBJ1-4; CDR3aa: ATSRGQAGEKLF
v_gene: TRBV10-3; j_gene: TRBJ1-2; CDR3aa: AISARNTLGAIDGYT
v_gene: TRBV5-1; j_gene: TRBJ1-3; CDR3aa: ASSLALGGSGNTIY
v_gene: TRBV7-2; j_gene: TRBJ1-4; CDR3aa: ASSLRQGVYEKLF
v_gene: TRBV7-9; j_gene: TRBJ2-7; CDR3aa: ASSPLSGGLYEQY